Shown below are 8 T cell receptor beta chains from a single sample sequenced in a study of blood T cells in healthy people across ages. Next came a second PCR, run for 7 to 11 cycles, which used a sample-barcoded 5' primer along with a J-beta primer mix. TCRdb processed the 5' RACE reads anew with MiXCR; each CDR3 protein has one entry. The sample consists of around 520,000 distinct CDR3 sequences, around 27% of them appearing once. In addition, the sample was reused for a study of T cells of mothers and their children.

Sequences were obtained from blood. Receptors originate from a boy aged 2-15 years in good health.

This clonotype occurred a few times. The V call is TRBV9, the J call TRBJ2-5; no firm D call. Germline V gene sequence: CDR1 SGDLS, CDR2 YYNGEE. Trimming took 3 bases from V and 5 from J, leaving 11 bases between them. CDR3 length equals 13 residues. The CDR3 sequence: CASSADMGETQYF. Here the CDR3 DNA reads TGTGCCAGCAGCGCAGACATGGGGGAGACCCAGTACTTC.

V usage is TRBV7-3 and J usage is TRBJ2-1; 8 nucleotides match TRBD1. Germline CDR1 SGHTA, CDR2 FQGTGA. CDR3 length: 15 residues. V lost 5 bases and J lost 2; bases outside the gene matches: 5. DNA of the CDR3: TGTGCCAGCAGCGCCTCAGGGGGCACCTACAATGAGCAGTTCTTC. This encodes CASSASGGTYNEQFF.

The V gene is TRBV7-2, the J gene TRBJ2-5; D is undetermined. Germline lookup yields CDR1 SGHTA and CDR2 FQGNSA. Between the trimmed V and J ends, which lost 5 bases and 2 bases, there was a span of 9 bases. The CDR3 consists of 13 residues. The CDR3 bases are TGTGCCAGCAGCCCTAGGGTTCAAGAGACCCAGTACTTC. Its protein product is CASSPRVQETQYF.

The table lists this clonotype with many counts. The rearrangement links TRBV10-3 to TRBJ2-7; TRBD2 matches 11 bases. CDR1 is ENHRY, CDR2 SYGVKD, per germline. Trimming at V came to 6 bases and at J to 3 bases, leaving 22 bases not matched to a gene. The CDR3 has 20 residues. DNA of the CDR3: TGTGCCATCAGCCAGAGGGAGGGAGTTAGCGGGAGGGCCACCTTCTACGAGCAGTACTTC. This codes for CAISQREGVSGRATFYEQYF.

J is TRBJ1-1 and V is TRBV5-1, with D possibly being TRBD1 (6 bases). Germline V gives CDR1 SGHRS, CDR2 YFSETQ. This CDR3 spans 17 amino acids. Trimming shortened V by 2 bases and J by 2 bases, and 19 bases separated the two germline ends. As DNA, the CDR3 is TGCGCCAGCAGCTTAGAAAGGACGGGACACTATAACACTGAAGCTTTCTTT. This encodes CASSLERTGHYNTEAFF.

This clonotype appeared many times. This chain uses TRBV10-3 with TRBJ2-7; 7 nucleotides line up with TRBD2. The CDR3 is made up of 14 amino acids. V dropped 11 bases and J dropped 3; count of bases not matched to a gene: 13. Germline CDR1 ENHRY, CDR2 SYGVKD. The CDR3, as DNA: TGTGCCTCCGGGGCGTCTAGCGGATACTACGAGCAGTACTTC. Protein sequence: CASGASSGYYEQYF.

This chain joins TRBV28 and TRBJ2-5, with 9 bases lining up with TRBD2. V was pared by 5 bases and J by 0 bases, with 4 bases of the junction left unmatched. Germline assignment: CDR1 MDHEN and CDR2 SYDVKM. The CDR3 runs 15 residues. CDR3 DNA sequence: TGTGCCAGCAGTAGGGGACTAGCCTACCAAGAGACCCAGTACTTC. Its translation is CASSRGLAYQETQYF.

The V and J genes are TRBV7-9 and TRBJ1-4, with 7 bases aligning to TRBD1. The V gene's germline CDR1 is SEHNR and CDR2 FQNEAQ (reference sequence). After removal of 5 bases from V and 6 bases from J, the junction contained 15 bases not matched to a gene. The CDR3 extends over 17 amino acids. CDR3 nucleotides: TGTGCCAGCAGCCCCCCAGGACAGGAGGGGTTTGATGAAAAACTGTTTTTT. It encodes CASSPPGQEGFDEKLFF.